The T cell receptor beta chain under discussion was sequenced for a study of T cell changes during pregnancy in multiple sclerosis. Clones were sequenced by immunoSEQ multiplex PCR, and TCRdb holds only the in-frame ones, with some missing. The data contain under 95,000 clones, about 90% of them seen just once; the ten biggest clones take up about 0.4%. Trimming cost V 2 bases and J 0 bases, with 11 bases left between them. There are 16 residues in the CDR3. The V gene's germline CDR1 is SGHTA and CDR2 FQGTGA. The chain has TRBV7-3 and TRBJ2-1, with D tentatively TRBD2 (5 bases). This clonotype was sampled from a female donor with multiple sclerosis, enrolled in a pregnancy study. Source: CD4+ T cells from peripheral blood mononuclear cells, taken before pregnancy. This chain's CDR3 is CASSLRGQSSYNEQFF. CDR3 nucleotides: TGTGCCAGCAGCTTACGAGGGCAGAGCTCCTACAATGAGCAGTTCTTC.